These 11 T cell receptor beta chains were all obtained from the same sample, sequenced in a study of early T cells in non-severe SARS-CoV-2 infection. TCRdb reprocessed the 5' RACE reads with MiXCR, giving one entry per CDR3 protein. The table shows about 83,000 distinct CDR3 sequences, with approximately 13% occurring only once. Input material: whole blood. The source of these receptors is an adult who was a healthcare worker with PCR-confirmed SARS-CoV-2 infection or an uninfected control (not recorded which).

J is TRBJ2-7 and V is TRBV19, with 7 bases fitting TRBD1. J gave up 3 bases and V 6 bases, and 11 bases lay outside the gene matches. CDR1 and CDR2 (germline): LNHDA, SQIVND (reference sequence). This CDR3 contains 15 residues. DNA for the CDR3: TGTGCCAGTAGCCCCGCCTGGGGACAGAGCTACGAGCAGTACTTC. Residues: CASSPAWGQSYEQYF.

This chain links TRBV7-8 with TRBJ2-7, with 9 bases fitting TRBD2. The CDR3 has 16 residues. The trim removed 2 bases at V and 0 bases at J, leaving 5 bases unmatched. Germline V gives CDR1 SGHVS, CDR2 FQNEAQ. The CDR3 DNA sequence: TGTGCCAGCAGCTTAAGGCCTAGCGGGAACTCCTACGAGCAGTACTTC. The encoded protein is CASSLRPSGNSYEQYF.

The chain joins TRBV5-1 to TRBJ2-7; the match to TRBD1 covers 7 bases. This CDR3 spans 16 amino acids. Germline V gene lookup returns CDR1 SGHRS and CDR2 YFSETQ. With 2 bases clipped from V and 5 bases from J, the junction kept 13 bases outside the gene matches. CDR3 DNA sequence: TGCGCCAGCAGCTTCGCCGGGGACAGAACAAGGAACGAGCAGTACTTC. It translates to CASSFAGDRTRNEQYF.

This chain joins TRBV9 and TRBJ2-1; 9 bases fit TRBD2. CDR1 and CDR2 from the germline V gene are SGDLS and YYNGEE. J was trimmed by 2 bases and V by 7 bases; bases with no gene match: 7. The CDR3 covers 15 residues. The CDR3 coding sequence is TGTGCCAGCGCCGAGGCGGGAGGGCCCTACAATGAGCAGTTCTTC. Translation gives CASAEAGGPYNEQFF. Looking up the rest from reference TRBV9 and TRBJ2-1 gives the full variable domain: DSGVTQTPKHLITATGQRVTLRCSPRSGDLSVYWYQQSLDQGLQFLIQYYNGEERAKGNILERFSAQQFPDLHSELNLSSLELGDSALYFCASAEAGGPYNEQFFGPGTRLTVL.

This rearrangement joins TRBV18 to TRBJ2-2; 7 bases match TRBD2. The CDR3 runs to 16 residues. Trimming removed 6 bases from V and 2 bases from J; junction bases left unmatched: 9. The germline V gene encodes CDR1 KGHSH and CDR2 LQKENI. CDR3 sequence: CASSPTVAGNTGELFF. Written as DNA, the CDR3 is TGTGCCAGCTCCCCGACGGTAGCGGGCAACACCGGGGAGCTGTTTTTT.

This clonotype showed up many times. The V and J genes are TRBV6-6 and TRBJ2-3, with 12 bases fitting TRBD2. Germline CDR1 is MNHNY and CDR2 is SVGAGI (reference sequence). This CDR3 contains 15 residues. J gave up 2 bases and V 10 bases, and 7 bases lay outside the gene matches. This CDR3 is CATLAGGLITDTQYF. CDR3 nucleotide sequence: TGTGCCACCCTAGCGGGAGGGCTAATCACAGATACGCAGTATTTT.

This clonotype appeared a few times. The chain employs TRBV2 and TRBJ2-7; unclear D gene. V was pared by 10 bases and J by 6 bases, with 22 bases between. Germline V lookup: CDR1 SNHLY, CDR2 FYNNEI. The CDR3 has 14 residues. This CDR3 reads CATRLDAMTTEQYF. DNA of the CDR3: TGTGCCACCCGCCTGGATGCCATGACGACCGAGCAGTACTTC. Using reference TRBV2 and TRBJ2-7 for the parts outside the CDR3, the full variable domain is EPEVTQTPSHQVTQMGQEVILRCVPISNHLYFYWYRQILGQKVEFLVSFYNNEISEKSEIFDDQFSVERPDGSNFTLKIRSTKLEDSAMYFCATRLDAMTTEQYFGPGTRLTVT.

This clonotype has more than one count but fewer than ten. V usage is TRBV5-6 and J usage is TRBJ2-1, with D unresolved. Germline lookup yields CDR1 SGHDT and CDR2 YYEEEE. V was shortened by 5 bases and J by 3 bases, with 15 bases between the two germline ends. The CDR3 is 15 amino acids. The CDR3 region has the DNA TGTGCCAGCAGTTCGACCCGAACGTTCTACAATGAGCAGTTCTTC. This gives the protein CASSSTRTFYNEQFF. Drawing the rest from reference TRBV5-6 and TRBJ2-1, the complete variable domain is DAGVTQSPTHLIKTRGQQVTLRCSPKSGHDTVSWYQQALGQGPQFIFQYYEEEERQRGNFPDRFSGHQFPNYSSELNVNALLLGDSALYLCASSSTRTFYNEQFFGPGTRLTVL.

The chain carries TRBV20-1 and TRBJ2-1, with a possible D match to TRBD1 (5 bases). Looked up from germline, CDR1 is DFQATT and CDR2 is SNEGSKA (reference sequence). CDR3 length equals 13 residues. Trimming stripped 6 bases from V and 5 bases from J, with 14 bases between. In DNA form, the CDR3 reads TGCAGTGCCCTGCGTGGGGCTAACAATGAGCAGTTCTTC. Translating gives CSALRGANNEQFF.

This clonotype turned up a few times. The chain uses TRBV12-5 and TRBJ1-1; no definite D call. This CDR3 has 12 amino acids. Germline V gives CDR1 LGHNT, CDR2 FRNRAP. V lost 6 bases to trimming and J lost 5 bases, with 10 bases between them. The CDR3 is CASGQYRTEAFF. In DNA form, the CDR3 reads TGTGCTAGTGGCCAATATAGGACTGAAGCTTTCTTT.

This clonotype was counted only a few times. The chain recombines TRBV20-1 with TRBJ2-2, with D unclear. Deletions cut 3 bases from V and 4 bases from J, with 9 bases between. The CDR3 sequence is 13 residues long. Per germline, CDR1 DFQATT and CDR2 SNEGSKA (reference sequence). The CDR3 region is CSARSHGTGELFF. DNA for the CDR3: TGCAGTGCTAGGAGTCACGGCACCGGGGAGCTGTTTTTT.